The sequence of this T cell receptor beta chain was determined in a study of shared clonotypes between healthy human individuals. General study points: Read depth was anticipated to influence clonotype sharing among donors. On the whole, naive subsets had larger estimated richness than memory subsets had. Among a handful of donors, about 4.6% of naive CD4 clonotypes were found in common.

As defined, naive CD8 cells were CD45RO-negative and positively selected for CCR7, with terminally differentiated effector memory CD45RA+ cells excluded. Sequenced by immunoSEQ multiplex PCR; TCRdb stores in-frame clones only, minus some. Of about 680,000 clones in the sample, about 92% were seen once. CDR3 length: 12 residues. Germline assignment: CDR1 SGHAT and CDR2 FQNNGV. Trimming pared 7 bases from V and 5 bases from J, leaving 12 bases between. In the case of this clone: Its antigen is still unknown.

Sequenced sample: naive CD8+ T cells sorted from blood. This receptor was identified in a man aged 25-45 years in good health. The J gene is TRBJ2-7, the V gene TRBV11-2; no reliable D call. Here the CDR3 DNA reads TGTGCCAGCATTGGTATGGAACACGAGCAGTACTTC. This encodes CASIGMEHEQYF.